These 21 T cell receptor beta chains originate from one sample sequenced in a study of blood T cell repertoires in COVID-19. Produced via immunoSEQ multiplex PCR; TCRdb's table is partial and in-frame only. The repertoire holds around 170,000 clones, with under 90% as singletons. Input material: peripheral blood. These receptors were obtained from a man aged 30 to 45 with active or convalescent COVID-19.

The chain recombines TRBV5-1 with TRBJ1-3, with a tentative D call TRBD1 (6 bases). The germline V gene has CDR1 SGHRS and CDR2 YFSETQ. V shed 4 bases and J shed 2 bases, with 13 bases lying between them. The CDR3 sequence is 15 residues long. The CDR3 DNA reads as TGCGCCAGCAGCCCGAGGACAGCAACTGGAAACACCATATATTTT. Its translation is CASSPRTATGNTIYF.

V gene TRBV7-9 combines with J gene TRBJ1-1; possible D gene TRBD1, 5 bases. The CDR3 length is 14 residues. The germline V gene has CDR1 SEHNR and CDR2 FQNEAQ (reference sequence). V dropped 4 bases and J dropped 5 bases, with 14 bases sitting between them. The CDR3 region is CASSYRQGGTEAFF. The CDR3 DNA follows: TGTGCCAGCAGCTATCGGCAGGGCGGTACTGAAGCTTTCTTT.

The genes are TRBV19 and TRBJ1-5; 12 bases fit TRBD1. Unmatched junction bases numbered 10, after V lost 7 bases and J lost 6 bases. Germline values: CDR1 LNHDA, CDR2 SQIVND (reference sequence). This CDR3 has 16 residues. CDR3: CASKNTGTGGVQPQHF. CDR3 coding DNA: TGTGCCAGTAAAAACACCGGGACAGGGGGCGTTCAGCCCCAGCATTTT.

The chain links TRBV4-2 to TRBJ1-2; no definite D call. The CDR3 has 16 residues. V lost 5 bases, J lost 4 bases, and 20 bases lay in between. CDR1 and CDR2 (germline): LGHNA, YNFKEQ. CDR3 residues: CASSSEVEGLIYGYTF. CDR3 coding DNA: TGTGCCAGCAGCTCAGAGGTGGAGGGCCTCATCTATGGCTACACCTTC.

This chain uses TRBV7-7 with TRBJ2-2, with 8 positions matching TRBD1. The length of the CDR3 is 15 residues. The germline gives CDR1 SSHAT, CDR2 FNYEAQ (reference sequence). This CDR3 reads CASEEGQVNTGELFF. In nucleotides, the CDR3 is TGTGCTAGCGAAGAGGGACAGGTCAACACCGGGGAGCTGTTTTTT.

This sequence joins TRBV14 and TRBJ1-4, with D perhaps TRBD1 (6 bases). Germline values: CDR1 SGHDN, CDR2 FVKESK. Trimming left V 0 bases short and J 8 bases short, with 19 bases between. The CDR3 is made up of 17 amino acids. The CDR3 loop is CASSQERTGLIREKLFF. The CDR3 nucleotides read TGTGCCAGCAGCCAAGAACGTACAGGGCTAATTCGGGAAAAACTGTTTTTT.

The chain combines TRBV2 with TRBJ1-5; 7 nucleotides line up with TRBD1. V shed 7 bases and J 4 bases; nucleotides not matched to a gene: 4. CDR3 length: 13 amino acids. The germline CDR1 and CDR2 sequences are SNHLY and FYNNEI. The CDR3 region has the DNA TGTGCCAGCATGGGGACAGCGAATCAGCCCCAGCATTTT. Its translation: CASMGTANQPQHF.

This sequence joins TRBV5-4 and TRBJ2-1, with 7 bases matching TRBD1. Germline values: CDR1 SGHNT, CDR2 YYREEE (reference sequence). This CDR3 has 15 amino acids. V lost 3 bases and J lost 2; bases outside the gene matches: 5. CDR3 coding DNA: TGTGCCAGCAGCTCAAACAGGGGACCCTACAATGAGCAGTTCTTC. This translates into CASSSNRGPYNEQFF. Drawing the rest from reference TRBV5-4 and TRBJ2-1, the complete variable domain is ETGVTQSPTHLIKTRGQQVTLRCSSQSGHNTVSWYQQALGQGPQFIFQYYREEENGRGNFPPRFSGLQFPNYSSELNVNALELDDSALYLCASSSNRGPYNEQFFGPGTRLTVL.

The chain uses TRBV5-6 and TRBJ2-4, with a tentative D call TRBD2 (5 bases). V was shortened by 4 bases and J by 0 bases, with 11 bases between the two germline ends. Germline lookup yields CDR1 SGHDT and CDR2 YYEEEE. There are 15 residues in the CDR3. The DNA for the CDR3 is TGTGCCAGCAGCCCACGGACTGCAGCCAAAAACATTCAGTACTTC. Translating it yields CASSPRTAAKNIQYF. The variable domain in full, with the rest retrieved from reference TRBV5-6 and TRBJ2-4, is DAGVTQSPTHLIKTRGQQVTLRCSPKSGHDTVSWYQQALGQGPQFIFQYYEEEERQRGNFPDRFSGHQFPNYSSELNVNALLLGDSALYLCASSPRTAAKNIQYFGAGTRLSVL.

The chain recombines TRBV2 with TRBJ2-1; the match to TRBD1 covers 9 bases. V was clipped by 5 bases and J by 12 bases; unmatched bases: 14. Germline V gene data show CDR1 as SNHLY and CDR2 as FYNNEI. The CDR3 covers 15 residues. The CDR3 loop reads CASSRTRDREKRQFF. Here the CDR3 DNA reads TGTGCCAGCAGTCGTACCCGGGACAGGGAGAAAAGGCAGTTCTTC. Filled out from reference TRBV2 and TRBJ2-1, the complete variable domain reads EPEVTQTPSHQVTQMGQEVILRCVPISNHLYFYWYRQILGQKVEFLVSFYNNEISEKSEIFDDQFSVERPDGSNFTLKIRSTKLEDSAMYFCASSRTRDREKRQFFGPGTRLTVL.

The CDR3 coding sequence is TGTGCCAGTAGTAGCGCCCCGGCGGGCCCTAGTGAAGCTTTCTTT. It specifies CASSSAPAGPSEAFF. V and J are TRBV19 and TRBJ1-1; the D is unclear. In germline, CDR1 is LNHDA, CDR2 SQIVND (reference sequence). V lost 4 bases, J lost 7 bases, and 19 bases lay in between. The CDR3 covers 15 residues.

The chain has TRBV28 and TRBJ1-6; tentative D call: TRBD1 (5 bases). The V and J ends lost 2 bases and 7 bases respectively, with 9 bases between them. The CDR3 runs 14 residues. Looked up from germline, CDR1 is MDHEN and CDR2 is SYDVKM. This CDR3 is CASSLQTANSPLHF. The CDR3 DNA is TGTGCCAGCAGTTTACAGACAGCAAATTCACCCCTCCACTTT.

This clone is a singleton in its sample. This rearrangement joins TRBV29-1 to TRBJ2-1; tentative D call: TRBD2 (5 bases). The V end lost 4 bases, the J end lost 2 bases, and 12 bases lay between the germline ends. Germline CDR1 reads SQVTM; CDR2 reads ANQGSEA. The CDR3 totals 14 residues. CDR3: CSVGSIGAYNEQFF. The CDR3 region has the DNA TGCAGCGTTGGCTCCATCGGGGCCTACAATGAGCAGTTCTTC.

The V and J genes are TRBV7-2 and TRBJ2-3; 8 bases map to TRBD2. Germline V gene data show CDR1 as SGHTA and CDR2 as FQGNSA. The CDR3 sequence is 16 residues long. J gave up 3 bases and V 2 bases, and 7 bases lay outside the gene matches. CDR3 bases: TGTGCCAGCAGCTTATATCGGGAGGGTCGGACAGATACGCAGTATTTT. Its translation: CASSLYREGRTDTQYF.

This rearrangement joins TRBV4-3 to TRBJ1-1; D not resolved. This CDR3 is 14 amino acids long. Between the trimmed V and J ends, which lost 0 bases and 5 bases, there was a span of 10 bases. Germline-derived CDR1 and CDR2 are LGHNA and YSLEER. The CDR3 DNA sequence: TGCGCCAGCAGCCAAGATCTGGGGAGGACTGAAGCTTTCTTT. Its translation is CASSQDLGRTEAFF.

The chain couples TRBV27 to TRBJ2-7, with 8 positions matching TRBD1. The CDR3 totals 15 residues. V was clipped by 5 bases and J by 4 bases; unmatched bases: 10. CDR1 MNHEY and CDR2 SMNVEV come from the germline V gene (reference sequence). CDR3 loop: CASSLTGVQFYEQYF. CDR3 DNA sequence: TGTGCCAGCAGTCTGACAGGGGTTCAGTTTTACGAGCAGTACTTC.

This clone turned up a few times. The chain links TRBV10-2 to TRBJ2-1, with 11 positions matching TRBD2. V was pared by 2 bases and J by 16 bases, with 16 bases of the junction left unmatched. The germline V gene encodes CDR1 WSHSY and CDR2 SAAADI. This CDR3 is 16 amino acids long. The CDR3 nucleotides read TGCGCCAGCAGTGAGAATCGACTAGCGGGGAGGGCCCGGCTATTCTTC. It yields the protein CASSENRLAGRARLFF.

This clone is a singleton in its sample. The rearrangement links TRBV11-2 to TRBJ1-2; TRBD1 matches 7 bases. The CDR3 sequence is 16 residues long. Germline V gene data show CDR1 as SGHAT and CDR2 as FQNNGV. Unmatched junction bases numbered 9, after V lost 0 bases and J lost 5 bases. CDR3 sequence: CASSLESSGGRYGYTF. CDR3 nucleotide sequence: TGTGCCAGCAGCTTAGAGTCGTCAGGGGGGAGATATGGCTACACCTTC.

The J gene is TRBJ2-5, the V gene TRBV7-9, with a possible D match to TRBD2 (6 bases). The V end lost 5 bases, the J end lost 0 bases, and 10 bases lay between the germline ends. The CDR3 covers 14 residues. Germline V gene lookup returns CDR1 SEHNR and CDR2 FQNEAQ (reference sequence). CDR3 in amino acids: CASSPRDYQETQYF. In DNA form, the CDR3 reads TGTGCCAGCAGCCCCCGGGACTACCAAGAGACCCAGTACTTC.

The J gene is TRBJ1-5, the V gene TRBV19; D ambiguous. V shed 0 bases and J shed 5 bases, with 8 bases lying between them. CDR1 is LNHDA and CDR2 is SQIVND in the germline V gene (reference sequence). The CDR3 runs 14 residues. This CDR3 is CASSIDPGDQPQHF. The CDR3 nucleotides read TGTGCCAGTAGTATAGATCCCGGGGATCAGCCCCAGCATTTT.

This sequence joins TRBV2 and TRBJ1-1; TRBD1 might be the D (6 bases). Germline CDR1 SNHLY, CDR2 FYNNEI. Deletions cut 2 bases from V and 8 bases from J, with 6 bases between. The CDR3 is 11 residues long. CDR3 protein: CASSETGEAFF. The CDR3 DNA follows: TGTGCCAGCAGTGAAACAGGGGAAGCTTTCTTT.